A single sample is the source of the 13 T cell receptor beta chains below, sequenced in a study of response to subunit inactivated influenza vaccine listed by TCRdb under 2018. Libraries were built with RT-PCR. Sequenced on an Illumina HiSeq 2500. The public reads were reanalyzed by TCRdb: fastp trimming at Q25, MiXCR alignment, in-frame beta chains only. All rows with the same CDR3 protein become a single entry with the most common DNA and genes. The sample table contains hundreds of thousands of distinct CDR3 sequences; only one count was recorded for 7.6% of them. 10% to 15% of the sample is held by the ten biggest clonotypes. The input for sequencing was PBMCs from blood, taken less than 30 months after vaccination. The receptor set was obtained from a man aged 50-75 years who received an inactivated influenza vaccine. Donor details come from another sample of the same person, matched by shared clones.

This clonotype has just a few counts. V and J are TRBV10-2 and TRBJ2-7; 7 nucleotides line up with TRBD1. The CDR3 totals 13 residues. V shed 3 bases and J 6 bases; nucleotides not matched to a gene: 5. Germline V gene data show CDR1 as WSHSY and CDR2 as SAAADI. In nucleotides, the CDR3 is TGCGCCAGCAGTGATCCCGGGACAGCCGAGCAGTACTTC. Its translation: CASSDPGTAEQYF.

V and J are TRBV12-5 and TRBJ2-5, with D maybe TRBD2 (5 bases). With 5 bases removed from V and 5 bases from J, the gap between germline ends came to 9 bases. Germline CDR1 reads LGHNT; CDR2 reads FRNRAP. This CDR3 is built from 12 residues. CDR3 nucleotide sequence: TGTGCTAGTGGTACACAGCGGGAGACCCAGTACTTC. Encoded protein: CASGTQRETQYF.

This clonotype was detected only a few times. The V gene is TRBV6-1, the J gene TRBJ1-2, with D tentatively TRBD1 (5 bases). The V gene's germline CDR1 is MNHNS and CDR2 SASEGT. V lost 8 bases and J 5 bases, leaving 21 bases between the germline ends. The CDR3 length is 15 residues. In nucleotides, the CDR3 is TGTGCCAGCCCGGCCGGGGAGGGGAGAGGGTATGGCTACACCTTC. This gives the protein CASPAGEGRGYGYTF.

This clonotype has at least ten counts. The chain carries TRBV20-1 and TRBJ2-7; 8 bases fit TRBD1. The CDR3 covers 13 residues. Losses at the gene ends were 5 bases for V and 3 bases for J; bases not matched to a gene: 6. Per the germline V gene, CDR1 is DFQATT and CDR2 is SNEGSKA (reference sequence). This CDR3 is CSAPSDRDYEQYF. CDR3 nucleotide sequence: TGCAGTGCTCCGTCGGACAGGGACTACGAGCAGTACTTC.

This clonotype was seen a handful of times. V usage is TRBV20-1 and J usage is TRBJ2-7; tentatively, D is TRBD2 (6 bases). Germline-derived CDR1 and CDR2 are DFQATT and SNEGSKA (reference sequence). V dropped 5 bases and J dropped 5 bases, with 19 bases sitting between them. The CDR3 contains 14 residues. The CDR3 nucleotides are TGCAGTGCTCAGAAAGGAGGGGAATTGCACGAGCAGTACTTC. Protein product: CSAQKGGELHEQYF.

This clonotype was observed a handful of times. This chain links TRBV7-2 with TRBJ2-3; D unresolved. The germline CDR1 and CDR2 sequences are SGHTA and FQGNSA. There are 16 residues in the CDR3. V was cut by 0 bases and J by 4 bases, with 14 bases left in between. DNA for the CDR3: TGTGCCAGCAGCTTAGCTTTTGGACCTTCGGCAGATACGCAGTATTTT. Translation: CASSLAFGPSADTQYF.

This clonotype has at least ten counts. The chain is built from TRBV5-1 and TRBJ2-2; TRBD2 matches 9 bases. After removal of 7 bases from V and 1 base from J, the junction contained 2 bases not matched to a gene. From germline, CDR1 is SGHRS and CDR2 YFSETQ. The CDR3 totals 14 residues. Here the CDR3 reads CASRLAVNTGELFF. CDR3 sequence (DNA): TGCGCCAGCCGACTAGCGGTGAACACCGGGGAGCTGTTTTTT.

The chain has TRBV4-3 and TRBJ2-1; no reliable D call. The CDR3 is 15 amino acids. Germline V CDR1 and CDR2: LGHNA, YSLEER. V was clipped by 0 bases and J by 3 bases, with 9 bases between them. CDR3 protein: CASSQDHLHYNEQFF. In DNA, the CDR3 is TGCGCCAGCAGCCAAGATCACCTACACTACAATGAGCAGTTCTTC.

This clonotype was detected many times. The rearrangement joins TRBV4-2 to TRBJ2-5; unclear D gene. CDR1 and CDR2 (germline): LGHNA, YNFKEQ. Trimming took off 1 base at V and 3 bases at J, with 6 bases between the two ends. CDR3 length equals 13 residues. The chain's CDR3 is CASSQAHEETQYF. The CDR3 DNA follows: TGTGCCAGCAGCCAAGCCCATGAAGAGACCCAGTACTTC.

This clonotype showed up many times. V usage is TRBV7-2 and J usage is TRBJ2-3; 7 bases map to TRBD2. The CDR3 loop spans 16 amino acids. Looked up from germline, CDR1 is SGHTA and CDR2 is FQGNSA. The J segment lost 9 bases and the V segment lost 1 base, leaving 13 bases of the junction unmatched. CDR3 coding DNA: TGTGCCAGCAGCTTAGGCCCCCTAGCGGCCTCTGGGACGCAGTATTTT. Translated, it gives CASSLGPLAASGTQYF.

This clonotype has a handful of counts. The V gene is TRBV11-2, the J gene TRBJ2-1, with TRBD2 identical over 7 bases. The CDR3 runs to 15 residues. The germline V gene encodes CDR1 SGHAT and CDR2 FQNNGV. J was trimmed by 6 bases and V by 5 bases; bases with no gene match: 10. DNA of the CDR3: TGTGCCAGCAGCCCCGGACTAGACCGGACCAATGAGCAGTTCTTC. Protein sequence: CASSPGLDRTNEQFF.

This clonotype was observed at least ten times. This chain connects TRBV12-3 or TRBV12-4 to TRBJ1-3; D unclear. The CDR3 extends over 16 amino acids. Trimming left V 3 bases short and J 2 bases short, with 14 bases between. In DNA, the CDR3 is TGTGCCAGCAGTTTTCTTTTGGGTACGACTGGAAACACCATATATTTT. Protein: CASSFLLGTTGNTIYF.

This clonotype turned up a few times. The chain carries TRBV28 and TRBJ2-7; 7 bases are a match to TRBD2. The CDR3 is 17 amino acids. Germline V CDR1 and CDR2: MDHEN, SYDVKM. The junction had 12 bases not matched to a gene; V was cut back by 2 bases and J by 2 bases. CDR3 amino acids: CASSLNPSGTLAYEQYF. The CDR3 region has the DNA TGTGCCAGCAGTTTAAACCCTAGCGGTACCTTGGCCTACGAGCAGTACTTC.